This T cell receptor beta chain comes out of a study of blood T cell repertoires in COVID-19. Study overall: Material from acute and convalescent COVID-19 was sourced from the United States, Italy and Spain. From T cells, B-cell-depleted T cells, or PBMCs came the material, which was cDNA or gDNA.

Per the original data handling: Amplified reference gene primers provided the basis for estimating nucleated cell counts. Using immunoSEQ multiplex PCR, the repertoire was profiled, and TCRdb retains in-frame clones only, with some absent. The V and J calls and clone size were taken over from that table, and D and trimming were inferred from the DNA. This sample yields 150,000 to 200,000 clones, of which over 70% are seen a single time; 17% belongs to the top ten. Germline-derived CDR1 and CDR2 are ENHRY and SYGVKD. J gave up 7 bases and V 9 bases, and 17 bases lay outside the gene matches. The CDR3 has 15 amino acids. This clone appeared a few times.

The receptor was isolated from a man aged 60 to 75 with active or convalescent COVID-19. Sequencing was performed on peripheral blood. The J gene is TRBJ2-7, the V gene TRBV10-3; 8 bases fit TRBD2. This CDR3 is CAIHAEEPGLGEQYF. DNA of the CDR3: TGTGCCATTCATGCAGAAGAGCCGGGACTAGGAGAGCAGTACTTC.